The 9 T cell receptor beta chains listed next were all sequenced from one sample in a study of CD8 T cells in Susac syndrome. Random hexamers served to reverse transcribe roughly 0.5 to 1 ug RNA. Using its own MiXCR run on the immunoSEQ multiplex PCR reads, TCRdb lists one record per CDR3 protein. The table includes 200,000 to 250,000 distinct CDR3 sequences, 90% to 95% detected once. Sequencing was done on a sample of CD4+ T cells from PBMCs. The receptors were gathered from a human donor with multiple sclerosis.

This clonotype was detected only once. The V call is TRBV5-1, the J call TRBJ2-7; either TRBD1 or TRBD2 may supply D (5 bases each). V gave up 0 bases and J gave up 3 bases, with 10 bases separating them. Germline V gene data show CDR1 as SGHRS and CDR2 as YFSETQ. This CDR3 has 14 amino acids. The CDR3 is CASSLEGRSYEQYF. DNA for the CDR3: TGCGCCAGCAGCTTGGAGGGACGGAGCTACGAGCAGTACTTC.

The sample holds one count of this clonotype. The chain couples TRBV11-2 to TRBJ2-7, with D hard to call. The CDR3 length is 14 residues. The V gene lost 5 bases and the J gene lost 6 bases, with 17 bases spanning the gap. CDR1 and CDR2 (germline): SGHAT, FQNNGV. The chain's CDR3 is CASSPSPSGLEQYF. DNA of the CDR3: TGTGCCAGCAGCCCTTCCCCCTCAGGCCTCGAGCAGTACTTC.

V gene TRBV21-1 combines with J gene TRBJ1-2. TRBV21-1 is marked as a pseudogene. The CDR3 has 13 residues. The CDR3 sequence is CAIKGRGQHGYTF. In DNA form, the CDR3 reads TGTGCCATCAAAGGTCGGGGTCAACATGGCTACACCTTC.

The chain combines TRBV20-1 with TRBJ1-4; 11 bases fit TRBD1. Trimming at V came to 6 bases and at J to 5 bases, leaving 5 bases not matched to a gene. Germline CDR1 reads DFQATT; CDR2 reads SNEGSKA (reference sequence). The CDR3 spans 14 residues. The CDR3 is CSAGQGAPNEKLFF. The CDR3 DNA reads as TGCAGTGCCGGACAGGGGGCGCCAAATGAAAAACTGTTTTTT.

The genes are TRBV7-2 and TRBJ1-1, with D hard to call. Trimming removed 3 bases from V and 1 base from J, with 12 bases in between. This CDR3 has 15 residues. CDR1 and CDR2 (germline): SGHTA, FQGNSA. The CDR3 coding sequence is TGTGCCAGCAGCTTTCAGGCCCTCTCGAACACTGAAGCTTTCTTT. It specifies CASSFQALSNTEAFF. The full variable domain, its missing parts supplied by reference TRBV7-2 and TRBJ1-1, is GAGVSQSPSNKVTEKGKDVELRCDPISGHTALYWYRQSLGQGLEFLIYFQGNSAPDKSGLPSDRFSAERTGGSVSTLTIQRTQQEDSAVYLCASSFQALSNTEAFFGQGTRLTVV.

This chain connects TRBV7-3 to TRBJ1-6; TRBD1 might be the D (5 bases). The CDR3 is made up of 15 amino acids. Deletions cut 5 bases from V and 5 bases from J, with 13 bases between. CDR1 and CDR2 from the germline V gene are SGHTA and FQGTGA. The CDR3 is CASSRRDRDNSPLHF. The CDR3 nucleotides are TGTGCCAGCAGCCGCCGGGACCGAGATAATTCACCCCTCCACTTT.

This rearrangement joins TRBV12-5 to TRBJ2-1, with 7 bases identical to TRBD2. The germline CDR1 and CDR2 sequences are LGHNT and FRNRAP. V gave up 0 bases and J gave up 8 bases; unmatched junction bases: 10. This CDR3 has 16 amino acids. The CDR3 DNA sequence: TGTGCTAGTGGTTTGGTACTCGGGGGAGGGGTTGATGAGCAGTTCTTC. It yields the protein CASGLVLGGGVDEQFF.

The chain has TRBV6-1 and TRBJ2-3; D gene unclear. The CDR3 has 15 residues. Germline lookup yields CDR1 MNHNS and CDR2 SASEGT. V dropped 0 bases and J dropped 6 bases, with 13 bases sitting between them. The CDR3 region is CASSEALRPWDTQYF. CDR3 DNA sequence: TGTGCCAGCAGTGAAGCGCTCCGACCCTGGGATACGCAGTATTTT.

This clonotype was observed once. This chain joins TRBV7-9 and TRBJ2-1; D ambiguous. V lost 2 bases and J lost 7, with 12 bases in between. This CDR3 is 14 amino acids long. Per germline, CDR1 SEHNR and CDR2 FQNEAQ (reference sequence). This chain's CDR3 is CASSLRDLRNEQFF. The DNA for the CDR3 is TGTGCCAGCAGCTTAAGAGACCTCAGGAATGAGCAGTTCTTC. Full variable domain (remainder filled in from reference TRBV7-9 and TRBJ2-1): DTGVSQNPRHKITKRGQNVTFRCDPISEHNRLYWYRQTLGQGPEFLTYFQNEAQLEKSRLLSDRFSAERPKGSFSTLEIQRTEQGDSAMYLCASSLRDLRNEQFFGPGTRLTVL.